The clone carrying this TCR gamma chain counts as large. Its antigen is not identified. The data derive from a study of gammadelta T cells in human blood. Whole-study results and caveats: Polyclonal expansion of innate γδ T cells after birth appeared microbially driven.

The V gene's germline CDR1 is EGSTGY and CDR2 YDSYTSSV. The CDR3 totals 11 residues. V was clipped by 3 bases and J by 6 bases; unmatched bases: 2. TCRdb re-called the RT-PCR reads via CATT. The sample includes roughly 400 gamma-chain clones, 9.9% of them seen just once. The chain combines TRGV4 with TRGJ1 or TRGJ2. The sample was non-Vgamma9Vdelta2 gamma-delta T cells from infant blood. The receptor's source is a human donor. CDR3 nucleotide sequence: TGTGCCACCTGGGATCGTTATAAGAAACTCTTT. This codes for CATWDRYKKLF.